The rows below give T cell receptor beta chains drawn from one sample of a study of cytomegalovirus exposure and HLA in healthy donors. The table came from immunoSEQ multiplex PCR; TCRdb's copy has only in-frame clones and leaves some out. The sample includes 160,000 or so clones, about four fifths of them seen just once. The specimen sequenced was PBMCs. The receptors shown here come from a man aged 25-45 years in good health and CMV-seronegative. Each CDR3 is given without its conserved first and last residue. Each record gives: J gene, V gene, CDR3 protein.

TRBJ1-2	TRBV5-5	ASSSPPATGSITNYGYT
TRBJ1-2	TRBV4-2	ASSQDTGVNYGYT
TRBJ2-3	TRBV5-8	ASQNPTSRTDTQY
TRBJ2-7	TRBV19	ASSSQGITWSYEQY
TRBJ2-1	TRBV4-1	ASTKAELASYNEQF
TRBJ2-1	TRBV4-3	ASSLGQVGSNEQF
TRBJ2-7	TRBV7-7	ASSLNRGSDEQY
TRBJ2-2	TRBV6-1	ASSVVQGAAGELF
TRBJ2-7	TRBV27	ASSLGQGLEQY
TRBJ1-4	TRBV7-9	ASSPRDRGVRKEKLF
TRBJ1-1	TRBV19	ASSYLGSSTEAF
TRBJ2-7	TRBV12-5	ASAGLGTSVIYEQY
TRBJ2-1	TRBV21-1	ASSKIDHRALAGSSYNEQF
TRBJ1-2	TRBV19	ASSIDRGRNGYT
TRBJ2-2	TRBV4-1	ASSLGQTNTGELF
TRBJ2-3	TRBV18	ASSRRGLAGDHADTQY
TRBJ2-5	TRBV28	ASSLRQIQETQY
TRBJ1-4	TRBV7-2	ASSYIQGPEKLF
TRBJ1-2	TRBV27	ASSLGGLGGYT
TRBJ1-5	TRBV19	ASSMDRGPQPQH
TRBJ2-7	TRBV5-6	ASSLGGTGVAYEQY
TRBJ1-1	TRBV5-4	ASSLRTGENTEAF
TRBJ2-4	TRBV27	ASPTPPGMAKNIQY
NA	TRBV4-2	ASSQDDGLAASYEQY
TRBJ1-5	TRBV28	ASSWPGGMGNQPQH
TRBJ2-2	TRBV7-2	ASSSRLAGGNTGELF
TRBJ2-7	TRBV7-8	ASSGRDRFYEQY
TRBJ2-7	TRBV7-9	ASSLAPPGQGAREQY
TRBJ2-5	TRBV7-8	ASSLGAGRETQY
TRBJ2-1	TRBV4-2	ASSQLSTSGVYNEQF
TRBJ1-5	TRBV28	ASSRSGQPQH
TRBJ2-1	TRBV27	ASSLRGMGNEQF
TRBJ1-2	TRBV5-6	ASSLTGGGYGYT
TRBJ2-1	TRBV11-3	ASSLYGRESYNEQF
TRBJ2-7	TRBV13	ASSSDGMIGSGRARFAEQY
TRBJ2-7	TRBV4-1	ASSQFLGLDSYGQY
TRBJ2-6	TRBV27	ASSPLGGDAWANVLT